These 17 T cell receptor beta chains share one sample of origin, sequenced in a study of blood T cell repertoires in COVID-19. Sequencing was performed with immunoSEQ multiplex PCR; in TCRdb, only in-frame clones are kept and a portion is missing. Among roughly 190,000 clones listed, 65% to 85% were seen once. Sequencing was done on a sample of peripheral blood. Every receptor here comes from a human donor with acute or convalescent COVID-19. The donor label of this sample is uncertain.

J is TRBJ1-1 and V is TRBV6-5; D is ambiguous. Germline CDR1 MNHEY, CDR2 SVGAGI. The CDR3 extends over 11 amino acids. The V and J ends lost 6 bases and 5 bases respectively, with 7 bases between them. The CDR3 DNA is TGTGCCAGCAGGAGAGCAACTGAAGCTTTCTTT. Its protein is CASRRATEAFF.

Written as DNA, the CDR3 is TGTGCCAGCAGTTACGCGCATAAGAACACTGAAGCTTTCTTT. It encodes CASSYAHKNTEAFF. V and J are TRBV6-5 and TRBJ1-1; D is unresolved. The CDR3 totals 14 residues. The V gene's germline CDR1 is MNHEY and CDR2 SVGAGI. Trimming took 2 bases from V and 1 from J, leaving 8 bases between them.

The chain carries TRBV7-9 and TRBJ1-6; no firm D call. The V gene's germline CDR1 is SEHNR and CDR2 FQNEAQ (reference sequence). Trimming removed 1 base at V and 10 bases at J, with 17 bases between. CDR3 size: 16 residues. The CDR3 DNA reads TGTGCCAGCAGCTTAGGTTCGGGGTGGGAGAAATCACCCCTCCACTTT. It codes for CASSLGSGWEKSPLHF.

The chain employs TRBV27 and TRBJ1-2, with TRBD1 as a possible D gene (5 bases). V lost 4 bases, J lost 1 base, and 16 bases lay in between. Germline CDR1 and CDR2: MNHEY and SMNVEV (reference sequence). The length of the CDR3 is 16 residues. As DNA, the CDR3 is TGTGCCAGCAGTTCACTCGGGGGAGGGAGTAACTATGGCTACACCTTC. It yields the protein CASSSLGGGSNYGYTF.

The chain has TRBV28 and TRBJ1-2; the match to TRBD1 covers 7 bases. The CDR3 sequence is 14 residues long. The V gene's germline CDR1 is MDHEN and CDR2 SYDVKM. V gave up 6 bases and J gave up 3 bases; unmatched junction bases: 7. CDR3 in DNA: TGTGCCAGCAGCTCCCAGGGGGAGGACTATGGCTACACCTTC. Translating gives CASSSQGEDYGYTF.

This chain links TRBV5-1 with TRBJ1-3, with D unresolved. The CDR3 is made up of 15 amino acids. Germline CDR1 is SGHRS and CDR2 is YFSETQ. V was cut by 0 bases and J by 2 bases, with 9 bases left in between. The CDR3 DNA reads TGCGCCAGCAGCTTGGCGGGGAAGGCTGGAAACACCATATATTTT. Translating it yields CASSLAGKAGNTIYF. The variable domain in full, with the rest retrieved from reference TRBV5-1 and TRBJ1-3, is KAGVTQTPRYLIKTRGQQVTLSCSPISGHRSVSWYQQTPGQGLQFLFEYFSETQRNKGNFPGRFSGRQFSNSRSEMNVSTLELGDSALYLCASSLAGKAGNTIYFGEGSWLTVV.

The V gene is TRBV5-1, the J gene TRBJ2-7; D may be TRBD1 (7 bases). The CDR3 contains 15 residues. V shed 4 bases and J shed 0 bases, with 14 bases lying between them. Germline CDR1 reads SGHRS; CDR2 reads YFSETQ. The CDR3 spells CASSREPGGSYEQYF. The CDR3 DNA is TGCGCCAGCAGCCGGGAGCCAGGGGGCTCCTACGAGCAGTACTTC.

The rearrangement uses TRBV5-4 and TRBJ1-6, with a possible D match to TRBD1 (5 bases). CDR3 length: 15 residues. Trimming pared 2 bases from V and 9 bases from J, leaving 15 bases between. Germline V lookup: CDR1 SGHNT, CDR2 YYREEE (reference sequence). CDR3 in DNA: TGTGCCAGCAGCTTACAAGGGGATGTTAGTTCACCCCTCCACTTT. Amino acid sequence: CASSLQGDVSSPLHF.

This chain uses TRBV5-4 with TRBJ2-1; 7 bases match TRBD2. The CDR3 consists of 14 residues. The J segment lost 0 bases and the V segment lost 4 bases, leaving 1 base of the junction unmatched. Germline CDR1 reads SGHNT; CDR2 reads YYREEE (reference sequence). The CDR3 is CASSGGVSYNEQFF. The CDR3 DNA reads TGTGCCAGCAGCGGGGGGGTCTCCTACAATGAGCAGTTCTTC.

The sample holds a few counts of this clone. The J gene is TRBJ1-4, the V gene TRBV5-5, with a tentative D call TRBD1 (6 bases). The CDR3 spans 14 residues. Trimming cost V 2 bases and J 8 bases, with 13 bases left between them. Germline V lookup: CDR1 SGHKS, CDR2 YYEKEE (reference sequence). The CDR3 DNA is TGTGCCAGCAGCTTACAGGGTCGGTCAGAAAAACTGTTTTTT. Translated: CASSLQGRSEKLFF.

The chain couples TRBV30 to TRBJ1-5, with D hard to call. The V and J ends lost 0 bases and 13 bases respectively, with 10 bases between them. The CDR3 is made up of 11 amino acids. Germline CDR1 is GTSNPN and CDR2 is SVGIG (reference sequence). CDR3 sequence reads: CAWSVETAQHF. For the CDR3, the DNA is TGTGCCTGGAGTGTAGAAACTGCTCAGCATTTT.

The V call is TRBV28, the J call TRBJ1-2; D is unclear. V gave up 2 bases and J gave up 6 bases, with 10 bases separating them. The V gene's germline CDR1 is MDHEN and CDR2 SYDVKM. The CDR3 loop spans 13 amino acids. The CDR3 loop reads CASSLGQPDGYTF. CDR3 DNA sequence: TGTGCCAGCAGTTTAGGGCAGCCGGATGGCTACACCTTC.

The chain combines TRBV12-5 with TRBJ1-4, with TRBD1 matching over 8 bases. CDR1 LGHNT and CDR2 FRNRAP come from the germline V gene. The V and J ends lost 8 bases and 8 bases, in that order; junction bases with no gene match: 22. The CDR3 totals 18 residues. The CDR3 bases are TGTGCTAGTCCCCTCGGTGGGCAGGGGGCGGTCGAAGAGGAAAAACTGTTTTTT. It is translated as CASPLGGQGAVEEEKLFF.

The V gene is TRBV5-1, the J gene TRBJ2-5, with a tentative D call TRBD1 (6 bases). Germline values: CDR1 SGHRS, CDR2 YFSETQ. V was cut by 4 bases and J by 4 bases, with 17 bases left in between. The CDR3 length is 15 residues. This CDR3 is CASSLSGTTLETQYF. As DNA, the CDR3 is TGCGCCAGCAGCCTATCCGGGACAACCCTAGAGACCCAGTACTTC.

The CDR3 DNA is TGTGCCAGCAGCTTAGGGTCAGGGGCTGGAAACACCATATATTTT. Its protein product is CASSLGSGAGNTIYF. The genes are TRBV7-2 and TRBJ1-3; TRBD1 might be the D (6 bases). V dropped 1 base and J dropped 2 bases, with 9 bases sitting between them. There are 15 residues in the CDR3. Germline CDR1 and CDR2: SGHTA and FQGNSA.

This rearrangement joins TRBV6-5 to TRBJ2-7; D may be TRBD2 (5 bases). The V gene's germline CDR1 is MNHEY and CDR2 SVGAGI. V lost 2 bases to trimming and J lost 1 base, with 9 bases between them. The CDR3 is 14 residues long. The CDR3 loop reads CASSYTGSSYEQYF. CDR3 coding DNA: TGTGCCAGCAGTTACACGGGATCATCCTACGAGCAGTACTTC.

CDR3 sequence: CASSLDRSQPQHF. CDR3 DNA: TGTGCCAGCAGCTTAGATAGATCTCAGCCCCAGCATTTT. The chain carries TRBV11-2 and TRBJ1-5; no clear D. The V gene lost 0 bases and the J gene lost 6 bases, with 6 bases spanning the gap. This CDR3 comprises 13 residues. The germline V gene encodes CDR1 SGHAT and CDR2 FQNNGV.